The clone carrying this TCR beta chain came up once. This specimen belongs to a study of PD-L1 blockade in urothelial cancer. Study context: Bladder-origin urothelial cancer in males covered about 85% of the roughly 29 patients.

The sample's time point: pretreatment peripheral blood. CDR3 length equals 13 residues. CDR1 and CDR2 from the germline V gene are MGHRA and YSYEKL. Losses at the gene ends were 4 bases for V and 11 bases for J; bases not matched to a gene: 10. In each PCR, synthetic TCR analog templates were spiked in. TCRdb's copy holds only in-frame clones and misses some; the assay was immunoSEQ multiplex PCR. The table includes tens of thousands of clones, around 86% detected once. Sequencing was performed on PBMCs, taken around atezolizumab (anti-PD-L1) treatment. V gene TRBV4-1 combines with J gene TRBJ2-5; TRBD2 aligns across 7 bases. This TCR was recovered from a man between 50 and 59 years old with urothelial cancer. As DNA, the CDR3 is TGCGCCAGCAGCCTTCGTCGCGGGAGTGAGCAGTACTTC. It specifies CASSLRRGSEQYF.